This passage covers 12 T cell receptor beta chains from one sample sequenced in a study of CD8 T cells in Susac syndrome. RNA in amounts of about 0.5 to 1 ug was reverse transcribed with random hexamers. TCRdb analysed the immunoSEQ multiplex PCR reads with MiXCR anew, one entry per CDR3 protein. This sample has about 150,000 distinct CDR3 sequences, with roughly 94% found just once. The sequenced sample was CD8+ T cells from PBMCs. Receptor source: a human donor with multiple sclerosis.

The V gene is TRBV4-2, the J gene TRBJ2-1, with unresolved D. The germline CDR1 and CDR2 sequences are LGHNA and YNFKEQ. Trimming removed 4 bases from V and 6 bases from J, with 10 bases in between. CDR3 length equals 13 residues. DNA of the CDR3: TGTGCCAGCAGCCGCCTGGCAGTCAATGAGCAGTTCTTC. Amino acids: CASSRLAVNEQFF.

The J gene is TRBJ1-6, the V gene TRBV9; 8 bases line up with TRBD1. Unmatched junction bases numbered 6, after V lost 3 bases and J lost 7 bases. There are 15 residues in the CDR3. The germline V gene encodes CDR1 SGDLS and CDR2 YYNGEE. CDR3 residues: CASSERQGRNSPLHF. The CDR3 coding sequence is TGTGCCAGCAGCGAAAGACAGGGGCGAAATTCACCCCTCCACTTT.

The V gene is TRBV19, the J gene TRBJ2-7; D gene ambiguous. The CDR3 loop spans 13 amino acids. Germline-derived CDR1 and CDR2 are LNHDA and SQIVND (reference sequence). The V end lost 3 bases, the J end lost 5 bases, and 11 bases lay between the germline ends. In DNA, the CDR3 is TGTGCCAGTAGTATTACGGTGTACAACGAGCAGTACTTC. It specifies CASSITVYNEQYF.

The chain links TRBV5-1 to TRBJ1-6, with D uncertain. V lost 1 base and J 0 bases, leaving 8 bases between the germline ends. The length of the CDR3 is 16 residues. The germline gives CDR1 SGHRS, CDR2 YFSETQ. CDR3 DNA sequence: TGCGCCAGCAGCTTGCGGTTGCCCTCCTATAATTCACCCCTCCACTTT. Translation: CASSLRLPSYNSPLHF.

The chain recombines TRBV13 with TRBJ1-6; D remains unclear. With 2 bases removed from V and 4 bases from J, the gap between germline ends came to 6 bases. This CDR3 comprises 14 residues. Germline loops: CDR1 PRHDT, CDR2 FYEKMQ (reference sequence). CDR3 bases: TGTGCCAGCAGCTTACCGGGTTATAATTCACCCCTCCACTTT. Its translation is CASSLPGYNSPLHF.

The chain employs TRBV12-3 or TRBV12-4 and TRBJ2-5; 12 bases are a match to TRBD2. V lost 6 bases, J lost 1 base, and 3 bases stayed unmatched. The CDR3 loop spans 15 amino acids. The CDR3 reads CASRELAGGQETQYF. The CDR3 DNA is TGTGCCAGCAGGGAACTAGCGGGGGGCCAAGAGACCCAGTACTTC.

The V gene is TRBV19, the J gene TRBJ1-1; 7 positions agree with TRBD1. The J segment lost 0 bases and the V segment lost 4 bases, leaving 8 bases of the junction unmatched. This CDR3 has 16 residues. Germline V gene data show CDR1 as LNHDA and CDR2 as SQIVND (reference sequence). Written as DNA, the CDR3 is TGTGCCAGTAGTAAGGGGACAGTCCTGATGAACACTGAAGCTTTCTTT. It is translated as CASSKGTVLMNTEAFF.

V usage is TRBV12-3 or TRBV12-4 and J usage is TRBJ2-3; TRBD1 is a possible D gene (6 bases). Trimming pared 7 bases from V and 0 bases from J, leaving 17 bases between. The CDR3 contains 16 residues. CDR3 amino acids: CASTSPGTPSTDTQYF. The DNA of the CDR3 is TGTGCCAGCACCTCCCCCGGGACACCTAGCACAGATACGCAGTATTTT.

The rearrangement joins TRBV30 to TRBJ1-1; D is unclear. The V gene's germline CDR1 is GTSNPN and CDR2 SVGIG (reference sequence). This CDR3 comprises 13 residues. V was shortened by 2 bases and J by 2 bases, with 9 bases between the two germline ends. CDR3 coding DNA: TGTGCCTGGAGTATCACAAGAAACACTGAAGCTTTCTTT. Residues: CAWSITRNTEAFF.

The chain uses TRBV27 and TRBJ2-5; 10 bases match TRBD1. In germline, CDR1 is MNHEY, CDR2 SMNVEV (reference sequence). The CDR3 length is 13 residues. V was pared by 5 bases and J by 4 bases, with 1 base of the junction left unmatched. The CDR3 sequence: CASSRTGGETQYF. Written as DNA, the CDR3 is TGTGCCAGCAGTCGGACAGGGGGAGAGACCCAGTACTTC.

The chain combines TRBV10-3 with TRBJ1-6, with 9 bases fitting TRBD1. Germline V gene sequence: CDR1 ENHRY, CDR2 SYGVKD. CDR3 length: 14 residues. J was trimmed by 9 bases and V by 2 bases; bases with no gene match: 2. This CDR3 is CAISETGGSSPLHF. As DNA, the CDR3 is TGTGCCATCAGTGAGACAGGGGGCAGTTCACCCCTCCACTTT.

The chain has TRBV15 and TRBJ2-3, with 8 nucleotides matching TRBD2. The V gene's germline CDR1 is LNHNV and CDR2 YYDKDF (reference sequence). With 5 bases clipped from V and 3 bases from J, the junction kept 4 bases outside the gene matches. CDR3 length: 14 residues. CDR3 in DNA: TGTGCCACCAGCCTACGGGGGGGGACAGATACGCAGTATTTT. Protein sequence: CATSLRGGTDTQYF.